One T cell receptor (beta chain) is described in this entry. The data derive from a study of T cells in Graves' hyperthyroidism and ophthalmopathy. Study summary: Peripheral blood was taken when the disease was first diagnosed, before any treatment began.

Regions amplified from RNA transcripts were the TCR beta CDR3 regions. TCR CDR3 underwent first-round RT-PCR with the HTBI primer set. TCRdb analysed the multiplex PCR reads with MiXCR anew, one entry per CDR3 protein. The sample has 360,000 or so distinct CDR3 sequences; around 15% are singletons. The ends lost 11 bases at V and 8 bases at J; junction bases unmatched: 15. The CDR3 length is 14 residues. CDR1 and CDR2 from the germline V gene are MNHEY and SMNVEV (reference sequence). Active moderate-to-severe ophthalmopathy, Clinical Activity Score at least 3, NOSPECS at least 4, under 3 months' duration.

The rearrangement joins TRBV27 to TRBJ1-1, with 9 nucleotides matching TRBD1. Input material: blood. The source of this sequence is a woman aged 55-70 years with Graves' ophthalmopathy. CDR3 in amino acids: CARAPGQGRFEAFF. The CDR3 DNA is TGTGCCCGCGCCCCCGGACAGGGGAGGTTCGAAGCTTTCTTT.